The 10 T cell receptor beta chains below come from one sample, sequenced in a study of shared clonotypes between healthy human individuals. Naive-designated CD8 cells lacked CD45RO, were positively enriched for CCR7, and omitted terminally differentiated effector memory CD45RA+ cells. Method: immunoSEQ multiplex PCR; TCRdb's copy keeps in-frame clones and lacks some. The profile shows about 580,000 clones, roughly 98% of them singletons. Sequencing input: naive CD8+ T cells sorted from blood. All receptors derive from a man aged 25-40 years in good health.

This clone appeared once. The V gene is TRBV5-8, the J gene TRBJ1-5; D unresolved. The V end lost 0 bases, the J end lost 1 base, and 5 bases lay between the germline ends. In germline, CDR1 is SGHTS, CDR2 YDEGEE. This CDR3 comprises 14 residues. CDR3 DNA sequence: TGTGCCAGCAGCTTGGCCGAAAGCAATCAGCCCCAGCATTTT. Translating gives CASSLAESNQPQHF.

The chain has TRBV9 and TRBJ1-4, with D possibly matching TRBD1 (5 bases). V was cut by 3 bases and J by 6 bases, with 21 bases left in between. The CDR3 is 17 amino acids. CDR1 SGDLS and CDR2 YYNGEE come from the germline V gene. The CDR3 loop is CASSAPLRGGVDEKLFF. The CDR3 coding sequence is TGTGCCAGCAGCGCCCCCCTGAGGGGCGGAGTGGATGAAAAACTGTTTTTT.

This clone was seen once. The chain has TRBV9 and TRBJ1-2, with D hard to call. Germline V gene sequence: CDR1 SGDLS, CDR2 YYNGEE. This CDR3 has 15 residues. V shed 3 bases and J shed 0 bases, with 12 bases lying between them. Here the CDR3 DNA reads TGTGCCAGCAGCGACAGTATGGGGACTAACTATGGCTACACCTTC. The encoded protein is CASSDSMGTNYGYTF.

This clone has a single count. The V call is TRBV29-1, the J call TRBJ2-3; tentatively, D is TRBD1 or TRBD2 (5 bases each). Germline V gene sequence: CDR1 SQVTM, CDR2 ANQGSEA. CDR3 length equals 15 residues. The ends were cut back, 2 bases at V and 3 bases at J, with 15 bases in the middle. This chain's CDR3 is CSVERDPPGTDTQYF. CDR3 DNA: TGCAGCGTTGAAAGGGACCCACCCGGGACAGATACGCAGTATTTT.

The V and J genes are TRBV10-3 and TRBJ1-5; D gene ambiguous. The CDR3 totals 14 residues. The germline V gene encodes CDR1 ENHRY and CDR2 SYGVKD. Between the trimmed V and J ends, which lost 5 bases and 0 bases, there was a span of 8 bases. In nucleotides, the CDR3 is TGTGCCATCAGTTCGGGCAGTAGCAATCAGCCCCAGCATTTT. Its translation: CAISSGSSNQPQHF.

The rearrangement joins TRBV14 to TRBJ1-1, with unresolved D. With 2 bases removed from V and 1 base from J, the gap between germline ends came to 5 bases. Looked up from germline, CDR1 is SGHDN and CDR2 is FVKESK. CDR3 length: 13 residues. The CDR3 DNA reads TGTGCCAGCAGCCAACTTACGAACACTGAAGCTTTCTTT. Its protein is CASSQLTNTEAFF.

The gene calls are TRBV10-1 and TRBJ1-5, with 7 bases fitting TRBD1. This CDR3 spans 13 amino acids. Germline-derived CDR1 and CDR2 are WNHNN and SYGVQD (reference sequence). With 4 bases clipped from V and 5 bases from J, the junction kept 2 bases outside the gene matches. CDR3 sequence (DNA): TGCGCCAGCAGTGGACAGGGCGATCAGCCCCAGCATTTT. Protein sequence: CASSGQGDQPQHF.

This clone was detected only once. The V and J genes are TRBV27 and TRBJ2-1, with D possibly being TRBD2 (5 bases). V lost 5 bases and J lost 7, with 12 bases in between. The CDR3 extends over 13 amino acids. In germline, CDR1 is MNHEY, CDR2 SMNVEV (reference sequence). The CDR3 region is CASSQLEENEQFF. As DNA, the CDR3 is TGTGCCAGCAGTCAACTAGAAGAGAATGAGCAGTTCTTC.

J is TRBJ1-5 and V is TRBV6-1; no reliable D call. The CDR3 covers 15 residues. CDR1 MNHNS and CDR2 SASEGT come from the germline V gene. V was shortened by 1 base and J by 1 base, with 8 bases between the two germline ends. The CDR3, as DNA: TGTGCCAGCAGTGAAGGGGATGAGAGCAATCAGCCCCAGCATTTT. Translated, it gives CASSEGDESNQPQHF.

This chain uses TRBV5-6 with TRBJ2-1; 8 bases are shared with TRBD2. The CDR3 is 15 amino acids. Germline loops: CDR1 SGHDT, CDR2 YYEEEE. After removal of 6 bases from V and 0 bases from J, the junction contained 5 bases not matched to a gene. The CDR3 DNA follows: TGTGCCAGCACGACTAGCGTAAACTCCTACAATGAGCAGTTCTTC. It is translated as CASTTSVNSYNEQFF.